This passage covers 4 T cell receptor beta chains from one sample sequenced in a study of cytomegalovirus exposure and HLA in healthy donors. The PCR had 60 Vbeta and 13 Jbeta primers. Profiled with immunoSEQ multiplex PCR; TCRdb holds only in-frame clones, not every one. In the table there are more than 70,000 clones, more than 75% of which are singletons. The source material was PBMCs. Receptors originate from a man younger than 45 in good health and CMV-seropositive.

This clone was picked up one time. The identical CDR3 is also encoded by other nucleotide sequences in the sample. The gene calls are TRBV5-1 and TRBJ1-4, with 11 bases identical to TRBD1. The CDR3 covers 14 residues. The V gene end was trimmed by 4 bases and the J gene end by 7 bases; junction bases not matched to a gene: 3. Looked up from germline, CDR1 is SGHRS and CDR2 is YFSETQ. The CDR3 loop is CASSLGQGGEKLFF. The CDR3 nucleotides read TGCGCCAGCAGCCTGGGACAGGGGGGTGAAAAACTGTTTTTT.

The sample holds one count of this clone. The chain employs TRBV7-9 and TRBJ2-2; D is undetermined. The CDR3 spans 15 residues. CDR1 SEHNR and CDR2 FQNEAQ come from the germline V gene (reference sequence). V was cut by 5 bases and J by 1 base, with 11 bases left in between. The CDR3 is CASSPKRRNTGELFF. The CDR3 region has the DNA TGTGCCAGCAGCCCAAAAAGGAGGAACACCGGGGAGCTGTTTTTT.

This rearrangement joins TRBV5-1 to TRBJ1-4; 8 bases align to TRBD1. With V trimmed by 3 bases and J by 6 bases, 7 bases remained unmatched. The CDR3 contains 15 residues. Per germline, CDR1 SGHRS and CDR2 YFSETQ. In nucleotides, the CDR3 is TGCGCCAGCAGCTCGGGCGGGACAGGTTATGAAAAACTGTTTTTT. It yields the protein CASSSGGTGYEKLFF.

This chain links TRBV2 with TRBJ1-2; perhaps TRBD1 as D (6 bases). Per the germline V gene, CDR1 is SNHLY and CDR2 is FYNNEI. The ends were cut back, 6 bases at V and 4 bases at J, with 12 bases in the middle. This CDR3 has 13 residues. As DNA, the CDR3 is TGTGCCAGCAGGGGGGCGTTCGGCTATGGCTACACCTTC. Translation: CASRGAFGYGYTF.